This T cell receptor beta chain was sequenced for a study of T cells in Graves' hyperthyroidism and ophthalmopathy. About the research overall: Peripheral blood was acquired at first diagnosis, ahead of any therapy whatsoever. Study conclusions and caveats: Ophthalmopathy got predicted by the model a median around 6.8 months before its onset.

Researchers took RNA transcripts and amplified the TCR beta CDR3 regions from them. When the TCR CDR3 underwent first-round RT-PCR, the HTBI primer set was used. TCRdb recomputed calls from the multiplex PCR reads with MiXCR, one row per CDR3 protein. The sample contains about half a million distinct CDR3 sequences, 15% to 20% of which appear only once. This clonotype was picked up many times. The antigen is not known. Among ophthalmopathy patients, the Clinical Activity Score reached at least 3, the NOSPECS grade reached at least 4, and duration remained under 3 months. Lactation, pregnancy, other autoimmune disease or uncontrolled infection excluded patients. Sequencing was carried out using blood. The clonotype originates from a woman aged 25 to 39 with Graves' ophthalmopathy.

Here the CDR3 reads CASSPNREQVYEQYF. The CDR3 DNA reads TGCGCCAGCAGCCCAAACAGGGAACAGGTCTACGAGCAGTACTTC. This chain connects TRBV5-1 to TRBJ2-7, with a tentative D call TRBD1 (6 bases). This CDR3 comprises 15 residues. Trimming shortened V by 4 bases and J by 3 bases, and 17 bases separated the two germline ends. The germline V gene has CDR1 SGHRS and CDR2 YFSETQ.